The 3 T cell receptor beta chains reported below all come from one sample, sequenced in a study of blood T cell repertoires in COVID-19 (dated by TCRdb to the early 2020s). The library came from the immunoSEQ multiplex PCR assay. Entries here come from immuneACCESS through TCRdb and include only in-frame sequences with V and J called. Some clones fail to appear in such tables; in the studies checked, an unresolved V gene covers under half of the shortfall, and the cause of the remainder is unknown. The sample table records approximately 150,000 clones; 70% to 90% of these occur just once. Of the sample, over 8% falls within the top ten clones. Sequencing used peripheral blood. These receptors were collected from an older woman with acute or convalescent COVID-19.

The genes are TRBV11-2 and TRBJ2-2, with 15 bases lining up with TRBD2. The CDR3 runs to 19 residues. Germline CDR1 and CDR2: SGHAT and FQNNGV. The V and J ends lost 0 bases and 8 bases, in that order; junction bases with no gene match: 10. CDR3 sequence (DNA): TGTGCCAGCAGCTTAGATCGGGGACTAGCGGGGGGCATCTATGGGGAGCTGTTTTTT. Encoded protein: CASSLDRGLAGGIYGELFF.

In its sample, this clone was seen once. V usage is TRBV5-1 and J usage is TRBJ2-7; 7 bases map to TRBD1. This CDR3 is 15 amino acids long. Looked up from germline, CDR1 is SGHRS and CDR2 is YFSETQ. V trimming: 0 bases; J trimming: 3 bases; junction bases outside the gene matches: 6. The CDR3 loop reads CASSLGQGLSYEQYF. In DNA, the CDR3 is TGCGCCAGCAGCTTGGGACAGGGTCTGAGCTACGAGCAGTACTTC.

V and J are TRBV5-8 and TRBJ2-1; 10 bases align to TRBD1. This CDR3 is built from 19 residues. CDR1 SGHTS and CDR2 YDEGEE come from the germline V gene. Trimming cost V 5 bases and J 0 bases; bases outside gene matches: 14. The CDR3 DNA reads TGTGCCAGCAGTTCCCCAGGGACAGGGGCCTGGAGCTCCTACAATGAGCAGTTCTTC. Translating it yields CASSSPGTGAWSSYNEQFF.